This TCR beta chain was found in a study of T cell repertoires in cytomegalovirus infection. In TCRdb, the reads were re-called with MiXCR into one record per CDR3 protein. The sample includes 95,000 to 150,000 distinct CDR3 sequences, over 25% seen only once; the top ten take approximately 50%. Points on this clonotype: What it binds is not known.

CDR3 length: 15 residues. The ends lost 0 bases at V and 1 base at J; junction bases unmatched: 5. Germline values: CDR1 DFQATT, CDR2 SNEGSKA (reference sequence). The study's findings and limits: Predominance within the ex vivo response was attributable to HLA-C-restricted CMV-specific TCR beta clonotypes. Identification of carriers of CMV plus the relevant HLA was achieved through cumulative public TCR beta family frequency.

The sample consisted of CD8+ T cells from cultured PBMCs, taken from culture after CMV antigen stimulation. This clonotype was sampled from a human donor in good health (CMV status not recorded). Some clones in this sample may be carry-over from other donors' samples. The chain has TRBV20-1 and TRBJ1-1, with 7 positions matching TRBD1. The CDR3 region is CSARDPGTENTEAFF. CDR3 bases: TGCAGTGCTAGAGATCCGGGGACAGAGAACACTGAAGCTTTCTTT.